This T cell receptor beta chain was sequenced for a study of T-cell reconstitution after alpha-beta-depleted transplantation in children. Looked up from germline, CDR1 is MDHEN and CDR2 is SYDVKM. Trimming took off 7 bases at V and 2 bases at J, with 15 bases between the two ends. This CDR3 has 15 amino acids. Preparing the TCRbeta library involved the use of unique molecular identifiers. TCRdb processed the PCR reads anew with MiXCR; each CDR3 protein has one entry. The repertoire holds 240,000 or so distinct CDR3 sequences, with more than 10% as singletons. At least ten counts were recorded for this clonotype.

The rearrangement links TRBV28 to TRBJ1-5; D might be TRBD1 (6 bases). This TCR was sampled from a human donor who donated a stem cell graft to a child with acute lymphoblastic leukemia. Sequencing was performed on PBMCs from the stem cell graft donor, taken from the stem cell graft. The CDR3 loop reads CASMEGVPGNQPQHF. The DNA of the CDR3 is TGTGCCAGCATGGAGGGGGTACCTGGCAATCAGCCCCAGCATTTT.